These 25 T cell receptor beta chains share one sample of origin, sequenced in a study of cytomegalovirus exposure and HLA in healthy donors. The primer mix had 60 Vbeta and 13 Jbeta primers. The data were produced by immunoSEQ multiplex PCR, yet TCRdb's version contains in-frame clones alone and is incomplete. In the table there are 90,000 to 150,000 clones, over 60% of which are singletons. Sequencing was done on a sample of PBMCs. The origin of the receptors is a human donor in good health.

This rearrangement joins TRBV6-5 to TRBJ2-2, with a tentative D call TRBD2 (5 bases). CDR1 is MNHEY and CDR2 is SVGAGI in the germline V gene. CDR3 length equals 15 residues. Trimming pared 0 bases from V and 5 bases from J, leaving 10 bases between. Here the CDR3 DNA reads TGTGCCAGCAGTTACTCAGGGAGTGATACCGGGGAGCTGTTTTTT. Amino acid sequence: CASSYSGSDTGELFF.

The V gene is TRBV9, the J gene TRBJ2-7; TRBD1 matches at 8 bases. Germline V lookup: CDR1 SGDLS, CDR2 YYNGEE. Trimming cost V 4 bases and J 0 bases; bases outside gene matches: 6. The CDR3 consists of 15 residues. As DNA, the CDR3 is TGTGCCAGCAGCCCTCGGGACAGGCCCTCCTACGAGCAGTACTTC. It yields the protein CASSPRDRPSYEQYF.

The V call is TRBV30, the J call TRBJ2-1; 8 bases align to TRBD1. This CDR3 contains 15 residues. CDR1 is GTSNPN, CDR2 SVGIG, per germline (reference sequence). After removal of 3 bases from V and 2 bases from J, the junction contained 6 bases not matched to a gene. The CDR3 sequence is CAWSAPGGTYNEQFF. In nucleotides, the CDR3 is TGTGCCTGGAGCGCGCCAGGGGGCACCTACAATGAGCAGTTCTTC.

J is TRBJ2-5 and V is TRBV5-1; 8 bases match TRBD2. Germline V gene data show CDR1 as SGHRS and CDR2 as YFSETQ. The CDR3 length is 15 residues. J gave up 5 bases and V 0 bases, and 6 bases lay outside the gene matches. The CDR3 is CASSLVARGGETQYF. Here the CDR3 DNA reads TGCGCCAGCAGCTTGGTGGCTCGGGGGGGGGAGACCCAGTACTTC.

This sequence joins TRBV2 and TRBJ2-1, with 9 bases identical to TRBD1. V lost 7 bases to trimming and J lost 9 bases; unmatched junction nucleotides: 13. Germline V gives CDR1 SNHLY, CDR2 FYNNEI. CDR3 length equals 15 residues. DNA of the CDR3: TGTGCCAGCAAGAAACGGGGACAGGGAAGCGGTGAGCAGTTCTTC. Amino acids: CASKKRGQGSGEQFF.

The DNA of the CDR3 is TGTGCCAGTAGTCTAAGCGGGCCCACAGATACGCAGTATTTT. It yields the protein CASSLSGPTDTQYF. The genes are TRBV19 and TRBJ2-3, with D possibly TRBD2 on 6 matching bases. The CDR3 has 14 residues. Trimming removed 5 bases at V and 2 bases at J, with 11 bases between. CDR1 LNHDA and CDR2 SQIVND come from the germline V gene (reference sequence).

The V and J genes are TRBV5-1 and TRBJ1-5, with TRBD1 as a possible D gene (6 bases). Trimming removed 0 bases from V and 4 bases from J, with 11 bases in between. The CDR3 is made up of 15 amino acids. In germline, CDR1 is SGHRS, CDR2 YFSETQ. The CDR3 DNA reads TGCGCCAGCAGCTTGGACGGTCAGGGGAATCAGCCCCAGCATTTT. It codes for CASSLDGQGNQPQHF.

The rearrangement joins TRBV18 to TRBJ2-6; 9 bases map to TRBD1. V shed 5 bases, J shed 3 bases, and the junction held 5 bases outside the gene matches. The germline gives CDR1 KGHSH, CDR2 LQKENI. This CDR3 contains 16 residues. The CDR3 sequence: CASSEQGAHGANVLTF. In nucleotides, the CDR3 is TGTGCCAGCTCAGAACAGGGGGCGCATGGGGCCAACGTCCTGACTTTC.

J is TRBJ2-2 and V is TRBV7-8, with 10 bases identical to TRBD2. This CDR3 comprises 16 residues. Trimming cost V 1 base and J 7 bases; bases outside gene matches: 6. Germline lookup yields CDR1 SGHVS and CDR2 FQNEAQ. The CDR3 loop is CASSLVPGLALGELFF. As DNA, the CDR3 is TGTGCCAGCAGCTTAGTCCCGGGACTAGCGCTCGGGGAGCTGTTTTTT.

This clone was found once. This chain connects TRBV27 to TRBJ1-1; D uncertain. Germline V gene sequence: CDR1 MNHEY, CDR2 SMNVEV (reference sequence). The CDR3 length is 18 residues. V gave up 2 bases and J gave up 1 base, with 20 bases separating them. CDR3: CASSLGRGLVPKNTEAFF. CDR3 DNA: TGTGCCAGCAGTTTAGGGCGGGGATTAGTACCGAAGAACACTGAAGCTTTCTTT.

This chain links TRBV27 with TRBJ1-1; TRBD1 matches 7 bases. Germline values: CDR1 MNHEY, CDR2 SMNVEV (reference sequence). The junction had 15 bases not matched to a gene; V was cut back by 8 bases and J by 3 bases. The CDR3 contains 16 residues. CDR3 in amino acids: CASYPRPGGGDTEAFF. The DNA for the CDR3 is TGTGCCAGCTATCCTCGCCCAGGGGGTGGAGACACTGAAGCTTTCTTT.

The chain has TRBV15 and TRBJ2-3; D remains unclear. Germline loops: CDR1 LNHNV, CDR2 YYDKDF (reference sequence). The V and J ends lost 0 bases and 4 bases respectively, with 17 bases between them. The CDR3 loop spans 17 amino acids. In DNA form, the CDR3 reads TGTGCCACCAGCAGAGATAGGAGACCCTTGCTGGCAGATACGCAGTATTTT. Protein product: CATSRDRRPLLADTQYF.

The CDR3 nucleotides read TGTGCCAGCAGCCGGACTGCTCGGCAGCCCCAGCATTTT. It translates to CASSRTARQPQHF. V and J are TRBV7-2 and TRBJ1-5; no clear D. V shed 5 bases and J shed 7 bases, with 12 bases lying between them. This CDR3 spans 13 amino acids. In germline, CDR1 is SGHTA, CDR2 FQGNSA.

This clone occurred a few times. CDR3 sequence reads: CASSPTGGAGTEAFF. CDR3 in DNA: TGTGCCAGCAGCCCAACAGGGGGCGCGGGAACTGAAGCTTTCTTT. The chain carries TRBV6-5 and TRBJ1-1, with TRBD1 matching over 9 bases. CDR1 is MNHEY and CDR2 is SVGAGI in the germline V gene. The CDR3 runs to 15 residues. Unmatched junction bases numbered 10, after V lost 6 bases and J lost 5 bases.

This clone was observed a handful of times. The chain carries TRBV9 and TRBJ1-2; 8 positions agree with TRBD1. The CDR3 is made up of 16 amino acids. Per the germline V gene, CDR1 is SGDLS and CDR2 is YYNGEE. Unmatched junction bases numbered 13, after V lost 4 bases and J lost 5 bases. The CDR3 nucleotides are TGTGCCAGCAGCCTCCGCCGGGACAGGACTCCATATGGCTACACCTTC. Amino acids: CASSLRRDRTPYGYTF.

Sample share makes this clone medium-sized. The chain carries TRBV2 and TRBJ2-7, with 9 bases lining up with TRBD2. The V and J ends lost 4 bases and 5 bases, in that order; junction bases with no gene match: 9. The CDR3 totals 15 residues. Germline CDR1 and CDR2: SNHLY and FYNNEI. In DNA, the CDR3 is TGTGCCAGCAGTGTGATACCTAGCGGGAACCACGAGCAGTACTTC. It specifies CASSVIPSGNHEQYF. Together with reference TRBV2 and TRBJ2-7, the CDR3 gives the full variable domain: EPEVTQTPSHQVTQMGQEVILRCVPISNHLYFYWYRQILGQKVEFLVSFYNNEISEKSEIFDDQFSVERPDGSNFTLKIRSTKLEDSAMYFCASSVIPSGNHEQYFGPGTRLTVT.

The chain combines TRBV28 with TRBJ2-5; a weak D match, TRBD1 (5 bases). Germline CDR1 MDHEN, CDR2 SYDVKM. The CDR3 is 13 amino acids. V was cut by 6 bases and J by 2 bases, with 10 bases left in between. CDR3 in DNA: TGTGCCAGCAGAGGGGTAGGTCAAGAGACCCAGTACTTC. Translation: CASRGVGQETQYF.

The V gene is TRBV2, the J gene TRBJ2-7; D is unclear. Trimming left V 7 bases short and J 3 bases short, with 13 bases between. The CDR3 has 13 amino acids. Germline CDR1 is SNHLY and CDR2 is FYNNEI. CDR3 coding DNA: TGTGCCAGCATTGTACTCGCTCGCTACGAGCAGTACTTC. Protein product: CASIVLARYEQYF. Combining the CDR3 with reference TRBV2 and TRBJ2-7 gives the whole variable domain EPEVTQTPSHQVTQMGQEVILRCVPISNHLYFYWYRQILGQKVEFLVSFYNNEISEKSEIFDDQFSVERPDGSNFTLKIRSTKLEDSAMYFCASIVLARYEQYFGPGTRLTVT.

Only a few counts were recorded for this clone. The chain combines TRBV11-3 with TRBJ2-1; 13 bases fit TRBD2. J gave up 6 bases and V 1 base, and 0 bases lay outside the gene matches. CDR3 length: 15 amino acids. Germline loops: CDR1 SGHNT, CDR2 YENEEA. CDR3 residues: CASSLGTSGSNEQFF. The CDR3 DNA reads TGTGCCAGCAGCTTAGGGACTAGCGGGAGCAATGAGCAGTTCTTC.

This clone was observed a single time. The V and J genes are TRBV9 and TRBJ2-5; perhaps TRBD2 as D (7 bases). CDR1 is SGDLS and CDR2 is YYNGEE in the germline V gene. CDR3 length: 15 amino acids. V lost 3 bases, J lost 5 bases, and 17 bases lay in between. Here the CDR3 DNA reads TGTGCCAGCAGCGCGTGGGAGGGGGGGAGGGAGACCCAGTACTTC. This translates into CASSAWEGGRETQYF. The entire variable domain, with the rest obtained from reference TRBV9 and TRBJ2-5, is as follows: DSGVTQTPKHLITATGQRVTLRCSPRSGDLSVYWYQQSLDQGLQFLIQYYNGEERAKGNILERFSAQQFPDLHSELNLSSLELGDSALYFCASSAWEGGRETQYFGPGTRLLVL.

In DNA form, the CDR3 reads TGCGCCACCATCCCTTCAGGGGTCAATCAGCCCCAGCATTTT. Its translation is CATIPSGVNQPQHF. The chain joins TRBV10-2 to TRBJ1-5; the D gene is possibly TRBD1 (6 bases). Germline CDR1 WSHSY, CDR2 SAAADI. With 10 bases removed from V and 3 bases from J, the gap between germline ends came to 16 bases. There are 14 residues in the CDR3.

Of note for this clone: A read error may account for a junction end that differs from germline. This chain joins TRBV7-9 and TRBJ1-1; 8 bases match TRBD1. Germline CDR1 and CDR2: SEHNR and FQNEAQ (reference sequence). The CDR3 length is 16 residues. The CDR3 bases are TGTTCCAGCAGCGCTGGATCCGGGACAGGGAACACTGAAGCTTTCTTT. It encodes CSSSAGSGTGNTEAFF.

This chain links TRBV5-4 with TRBJ2-4; weak D call: TRBD2 (8 bases). Per the germline V gene, CDR1 is SGHNT and CDR2 is YYREEE (reference sequence). V was trimmed by 3 bases and J by 9 bases, leaving 22 bases between them. The CDR3 contains 16 residues. The CDR3 region has the DNA TGTGCCAGCAGCTCTCCGACAGGGACGGGGGGGGTCATTCAGTACTTC. Encoded protein: CASSSPTGTGGVIQYF. Complete variable domain (other parts from reference TRBV5-4 and TRBJ2-4): ETGVTQSPTHLIKTRGQQVTLRCSSQSGHNTVSWYQQALGQGPQFIFQYYREEENGRGNFPPRFSGLQFPNYSSELNVNALELDDSALYLCASSSPTGTGGVIQYFGAGTRLSVL.

The chain carries TRBV4-1 and TRBJ2-2, with D possibly TRBD1 on 5 matching bases. The germline V and J ends were trimmed by 1 base and 3 bases, with 21 bases remaining between them. The CDR3 spans 19 residues. Germline CDR1 reads MGHRA; CDR2 reads YSYEKL. The CDR3 sequence: CASSQGFITGQGYTGELFF. For the CDR3, the DNA is TGCGCCAGCAGCCAAGGGTTTATAACTGGCCAGGGATACACCGGGGAGCTGTTTTTT.

The chain has TRBV5-1 and TRBJ1-1; 8 bases match TRBD1. The V and J ends lost 4 bases and 1 base, in that order; junction bases with no gene match: 6. Germline V gene sequence: CDR1 SGHRS, CDR2 YFSETQ. The CDR3 extends over 15 amino acids. The CDR3 loop is CASSTRQGKNTEAFF. Written as DNA, the CDR3 is TGCGCCAGCAGCACCCGACAGGGGAAGAACACTGAAGCTTTCTTT.